The 14 T cell receptor beta chains given below trace back to one sample, sequenced in a study of shared clonotypes between healthy human individuals. Assay: immunoSEQ multiplex PCR; the TCRdb copy retains only in-frame clones and omits some. The data contain some 2.4 million clones, roughly 93% of them singletons. Material: naive CD4+ T cells from PBMCs. The subset was: CD45RA+ positively selected. These receptors all stem from a man between 18 and 29 years old in good health. Some clones in this sample may be carry-over from other donors' samples.

Comments on this clone: Distinct nucleotide sequences in the sample also encode this CDR3. The genes are TRBV7-3 and TRBJ2-3; 7 bases map to TRBD1. In germline, CDR1 is SGHTA, CDR2 FQGTGA. V was pared by 5 bases and J by 1 base, with 3 bases of the junction left unmatched. The CDR3 is 14 amino acids. The CDR3 nucleotides are TGTGCCAGCAGCCAAGACAGGGGCACAGATACGCAGTATTTT. As protein: CASSQDRGTDTQYF.

The rearrangement joins TRBV5-5 to TRBJ2-2, with D perhaps TRBD1 (5 bases). The V gene lost 0 bases and the J gene lost 6 bases, with 18 bases spanning the gap. This CDR3 has 17 amino acids. Germline V gene lookup returns CDR1 SGHKS and CDR2 YYEKEE (reference sequence). CDR3 nucleotide sequence: TGTGCCAGCAGCTTGGCCTTTGGCCAGGGCGCAGCCGGGGAGCTGTTTTTT. Its protein is CASSLAFGQGAAGELFF.

J is TRBJ2-3 and V is TRBV6-6, with D unclear. V lost 6 bases and J 2 bases, leaving 9 bases between the germline ends. The CDR3 totals 13 residues. From germline, CDR1 is MNHNY and CDR2 SVGAGI (reference sequence). The CDR3 loop is CASRSRFTDTQYF. For the CDR3, the DNA is TGTGCCAGCAGATCCAGGTTCACAGATACGCAGTATTTT.

The CDR3 coding sequence is TGTGCCAGCAGCGGGGGACAGGGGGCAAAGGAAGCTTTCTTT. It specifies CASSGGQGAKEAFF. This sequence joins TRBV6-6 and TRBJ1-1; 12 nucleotides agree with TRBD1. V was clipped by 6 bases and J by 8 bases; unmatched bases: 7. The CDR3 length is 14 residues. Germline-derived CDR1 and CDR2 are MNHNY and SVGAGI (reference sequence).

The chain joins TRBV28 to TRBJ2-7; D not resolved. This CDR3 spans 10 amino acids. Germline CDR1 is MDHEN and CDR2 is SYDVKM. V lost 8 bases to trimming and J lost 12 bases, with 14 bases between them. CDR3 DNA sequence: TGTGCCAGCGGGTTTGAGTTTCGGTACTTC. The encoded protein is CASGFEFRYF.

In nucleotides, the CDR3 is TGCGCCAGCAGCTTGTACGGGGTAAGCTCCAATGAGCAGTTCTTC. Its protein is CASSLYGVSSNEQFF. The V call is TRBV5-1, the J call TRBJ2-1, with D possibly matching TRBD2 (5 bases). The V end was cut by 1 base, the J end by 6 bases, with 14 bases between. Germline assignment: CDR1 SGHRS and CDR2 YFSETQ. The CDR3 contains 15 residues. Full variable domain (rest looked up from reference TRBV5-1 and TRBJ2-1): KAGVTQTPRYLIKTRGQQVTLSCSPISGHRSVSWYQQTPGQGLQFLFEYFSETQRNKGNFPGRFSGRQFSNSRSEMNVSTLELGDSALYLCASSLYGVSSNEQFFGPGTRLTVL.

This clone occurred once. The chain has TRBV5-1 and TRBJ2-2; D is unclear. The germline V gene encodes CDR1 SGHRS and CDR2 YFSETQ. V was shortened by 1 base and J by 1 base, with 11 bases between the two germline ends. CDR3 length equals 16 residues. DNA of the CDR3: TGCGCCAGCAGCTTGTTTGTTCTAAAGAACACCGGGGAGCTGTTTTTT. This sequence encodes CASSLFVLKNTGELFF. Together with reference TRBV5-1 and TRBJ2-2, the CDR3 gives the full variable domain: KAGVTQTPRYLIKTRGQQVTLSCSPISGHRSVSWYQQTPGQGLQFLFEYFSETQRNKGNFPGRFSGRQFSNSRSEMNVSTLELGDSALYLCASSLFVLKNTGELFFGEGSRLTVL.

This clone was seen once. This chain connects TRBV6-1 to TRBJ1-2, with D possibly matching TRBD1 (6 bases). This CDR3 is built from 14 residues. V was shortened by 2 bases and J by 4 bases, with 11 bases between the two germline ends. Germline V CDR1 and CDR2: MNHNS, SASEGT. The CDR3, as DNA: TGTGCCAGCAGTGAAATGAGGACAGCCTATGGCTACACCTTC. Protein sequence: CASSEMRTAYGYTF.

The chain uses TRBV2 and TRBJ2-7; tentative D call: TRBD1 (5 bases). CDR1 SNHLY and CDR2 FYNNEI come from the germline V gene. The V end lost 4 bases, the J end lost 4 bases, and 17 bases lay between the germline ends. This CDR3 is built from 15 residues. CDR3: CASSGYSRVEYEQYF. The DNA for the CDR3 is TGTGCCAGCAGTGGATACTCCAGGGTAGAATACGAGCAGTACTTC.

The V call is TRBV5-1, the J call TRBJ2-6, with D possibly called TRBD1 or TRBD2 (5 bases each). Trimming took 1 base from V and 0 from J, leaving 11 bases between them. The CDR3 spans 17 residues. The germline V gene has CDR1 SGHRS and CDR2 YFSETQ. The CDR3 nucleotides read TGCGCCAGCAGCTTGTGGGACCGAGCCTCTGGGGCCAACGTCCTGACTTTC. Translating gives CASSLWDRASGANVLTF.

V and J are TRBV2 and TRBJ2-7, with D possibly being TRBD2 (6 bases). The CDR3 spans 13 residues. The germline V gene encodes CDR1 SNHLY and CDR2 FYNNEI. With 2 bases removed from V and 2 bases from J, the gap between germline ends came to 7 bases. The CDR3 sequence: CASSEWRAYEQYF. The CDR3 bases are TGTGCCAGCAGTGAATGGAGGGCCTACGAGCAGTACTTC.

V gene TRBV29-1 combines with J gene TRBJ2-5; maybe TRBD1 (6 bases). The J call may be incorrect, as the DNA end agrees better with TRBJ2-7. CDR1 and CDR2 (germline): SQVTM, ANQGSEA. This CDR3 has 14 amino acids. The CDR3 loop reads CSVEDRGTGSEQYF. In nucleotides, the CDR3 is TGCAGCGTTGAAGATAGGGGAACAGGGTCCGAGCAGTACTTC.

Concerning this clone itself: Other nucleotide sequences in the sample specify the same CDR3. The chain is built from TRBV5-1 and TRBJ2-1, with 8 positions matching TRBD2. The germline CDR1 and CDR2 sequences are SGHRS and YFSETQ. The CDR3 sequence is 15 residues long. J lost 2 bases, V lost 2 bases, and 3 bases had no gene match. In DNA form, the CDR3 reads TGCGCCAGCAGCTTAACTAGCGGCACCTACAATGAGCAGTTCTTC. Translating gives CASSLTSGTYNEQFF.

The chain employs TRBV2 and TRBJ2-5; 13 bases are shared with TRBD2. The CDR3 length is 16 residues. Unmatched junction bases numbered 9, after V lost 6 bases and J lost 5 bases. The germline CDR1 and CDR2 sequences are SNHLY and FYNNEI. In nucleotides, the CDR3 is TGTGCCAGCAGCGCCTGGACTAGCGGGAGTCAGGAGACCCAGTACTTC. This encodes CASSAWTSGSQETQYF.